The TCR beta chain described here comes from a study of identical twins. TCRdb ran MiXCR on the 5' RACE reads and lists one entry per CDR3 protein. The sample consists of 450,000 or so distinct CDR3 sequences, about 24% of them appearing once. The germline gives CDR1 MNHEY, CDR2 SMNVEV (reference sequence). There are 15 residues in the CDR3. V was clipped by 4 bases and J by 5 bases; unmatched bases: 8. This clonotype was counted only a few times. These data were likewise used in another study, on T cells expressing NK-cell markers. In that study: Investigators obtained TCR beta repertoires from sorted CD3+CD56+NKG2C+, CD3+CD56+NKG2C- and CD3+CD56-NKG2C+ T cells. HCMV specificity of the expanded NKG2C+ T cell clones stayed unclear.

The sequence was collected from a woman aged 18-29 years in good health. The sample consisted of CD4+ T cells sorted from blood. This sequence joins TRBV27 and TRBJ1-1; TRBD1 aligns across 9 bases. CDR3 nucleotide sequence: TGTGCCAGCAGTTCGTATACAGGGGGCGCAACTGAAGCTTTCTTT. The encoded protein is CASSSYTGGATEAFF.